A selection of T cell receptor beta chains follows, all from one sample in a study of T cell responses to AZD1222 COVID-19 vaccine. The protocol was immunoSEQ multiplex PCR, while the TCRdb copy is restricted to in-frame clones and leaves out a portion. The sample has about 110,000 clones, around 90% seen once; the top ten hold about 2.5%. Sequenced material: peripheral blood, taken 28 days after the second AZD1222 dose. All receptors derive from an adult who received the AZD1222 COVID-19 vaccine. Each CDR3 is given with its conserved first and last residue. The order of the fields is J gene, V gene, clone size, D gene, CDR3 DNA, CDR3 protein. A D gene is named only where the DNA matches it firmly. Some rows have no size entry. The others give once, few or many, or a class for an expanded clone.

>TRBJ1-4|TRBV24-1|-|TRBD1
TGTGCCACCAGTGATTCCCGGACAGGAGGTAATGAAAAACTGTTTTTT
CATSDSRTGGNEKLFF
>TRBJ1-3|TRBV3-1/TRBV3-2|medium-sized|-
TGTGCCAGCAGCCGGAAGGTACGAAACACCATATATTTT
CASSRKVRNTIYF
>TRBJ2-7|TRBV7-2|-|TRBD2
TGTGCCAGCAGCTTAGAGGCGCTAGCGGGAGACGAGCAGTACTTC
CASSLEALAGDEQYF
>TRBJ2-3|TRBV10-2|-|TRBD2
TGCGCCAGCAGTGAATCCAGCGGGAGTTTGCCAGATACGCAGTATTTT
CASSESSGSLPDTQYF
>TRBJ1-4|TRBV6-1|-|TRBD1
TGTGCCAGCAGTGGGACAGGGGGCGCGGGGAATGAAAAACTGTTTTTT
CASSGTGGAGNEKLFF
>TRBJ2-3|TRBV5-4|once|-
TGTGCCAGCAGAGGGGGCACAGATACGCAGTATTTT
CASRGGTDTQYF
>TRBJ2-5|TRBV5-8|-|-
TGTGCCAGCAGTTATTCAGGCGTGCGATATGAGACCCAGTACTTC
CASSYSGVRYETQYF
>TRBJ2-3|TRBV28|-|TRBD2
TGTGCCAGCAGTTCTCCTAGCGGGAGCTCAGATACGCAGTATTTT
CASSSPSGSSDTQYF
>TRBJ2-5|TRBV27|-|-
TGTGCCAGCAGTGAACAAGAGACCCAGTACTTC
CASSEQETQYF
>TRBJ1-2|TRBV3-1/TRBV3-2|few|-
TGTGCCAGCAGCCAAGAAATCGGCGGAGGCTACACCTTC
CASSQEIGGGYTF
>TRBJ1-3|TRBV30|-|-
TGTGCCTGGGAAGACAGGTCCTCTGGAAACACCATATATTTT
CAWEDRSSGNTIYF
>TRBJ2-2|TRBV7-3|-|TRBD2
TGTGCCAGCAGCATTGCAGCGGGAGACACCGGGGAGCTGTTTTTT
CASSIAAGDTGELFF
>TRBJ2-7|TRBV13|few|TRBD2
TGTGCCAGCACTTCCTCTCCCCGCCTAGCGGAAAGCTCCTACGAGCAGTACTTC
CASTSSPRLAESSYEQYF
>TRBJ2-5|TRBV7-9|-|TRBD2
TGTGCCAGCAGCTTTGGACTAGCGGGACAAGAAGAGACCCAGTACTTC
CASSFGLAGQEETQYF
>TRBJ2-5|TRBV7-2|-|-
TGTGCCAGCACTCAGGGAACGTACCAAGAGACCCAGTACTTC
CASTQGTYQETQYF
>TRBJ1-5|TRBV7-2|-|-
TGTGCCAGCAGCGCGACAGCCCGAGATCAGCCCCAGCATTTT
CASSATARDQPQHF
>TRBJ1-6|TRBV10-2|-|-
TGCGCCAGCAGTGAGTCGACGGGAGGCTCCTATAATTCACCCCTCCACTTT
CASSESTGGSYNSPLHF
>TRBJ2-1|TRBV27|-|TRBD1
TGTGCCAGCACCGCCGGGACAGCGGACTCGAATGAGCAGTTCTTC
CASTAGTADSNEQFF
>TRBJ1-5|TRBV30|-|-
TGTGCCTGGAGGGACAGCCAAAATCAGCCCCAGCATTTT
CAWRDSQNQPQHF
>TRBJ1-4|TRBV5-1|-|-
TGCGCCAGCAGCTTGGAGTTAGCTAATGAAAAACTGTTTTTT
CASSLELANEKLFF
>TRBJ2-5|TRBV5-4|-|TRBD2
TGTGCCAGCAGGGCGGGACTACAAGAGACCCAGTACTTC
CASRAGLQETQYF
>TRBJ1-6|TRBV5-4|-|-
TGTGCCAGCAGCTTTCAGGGTCGTAATTCACCCCTCCACTTT
CASSFQGRNSPLHF
>TRBJ1-5|TRBV9|-|-
TGTGCCAGCAGCGTAGACGGGGGAGGCAATCAGCCCCAGCATTTT
CASSVDGGGNQPQHF
>TRBJ2-3|TRBV12-3/TRBV12-4|once|-
TGTGCCAGCAGTACTATGAGCACAGATACGCAGTATTTT
CASSTMSTDTQYF
>TRBJ1-2|TRBV15|-|-
TGTGCCACCAGCAGAGATAGAGTCGGTGGCTACACCTTC
CATSRDRVGGYTF
>TRBJ1-2|TRBV28|-|-
TGTGCCAGCAGTACCCGGTCGGGGGCGCGTGGCTACACCTTC
CASSTRSGARGYTF
>TRBJ1-1|TRBV19|-|-
TGTGCCAGTAGAGAAATATCAGGGGATTCGGCTGAAGCTTTCTTT
CASREISGDSAEAFF
>TRBJ2-5|TRBV7-6|-|TRBD1
TGTGCCAGCAGCTTAGTCCCCGGACAGGGTCGACAAGAGACCCAGTACTTC
CASSLVPGQGRQETQYF
>TRBJ1-5|TRBV5-1|-|TRBD1
TGCGCCAGCAGCAAAGGGACAGGCGGTGATCAGCCCCAGCATTTT
CASSKGTGGDQPQHF
>TRBJ2-1|TRBV7-3|-|-
TGTGCCAGCAGCCCTGGACCTAACAATGAGCAGTTCTTC
CASSPGPNNEQFF
>TRBJ2-1|TRBV5-6|-|TRBD2
TGTGCCAGCAGCTTGGTAGTCGCTAGCGGATCAACTGAGCAGTTCTTC
CASSLVVASGSTEQFF
>TRBJ1-1|TRBV12-5|-|-
TGTGCTAGTGGTTGGACCTCGGGGGTGAACACTGAAGCTTTCTTT
CASGWTSGVNTEAFF
>TRBJ1-5|TRBV19|-|-
TGTGCCAGTAGTAGTAGTCTCAGGGGAGTGGGGAATCAGCCCCAGCATTTT
CASSSSLRGVGNQPQHF
>TRBJ1-1|TRBV6-2/TRBV6-3|-|-
TGTGCCAGCAGTGGGCAGGGAGATACTGAAGCTTTCTTT
CASSGQGDTEAFF
>TRBJ2-2|TRBV5-1|-|-
TGCGCCAGCAGCCATACTAGCCCCGGGGAGCTGTTTTTT
CASSHTSPGELFF
>TRBJ1-4|TRBV4-3|-|-
TGCGCCAGCAGCCAAGATCCGCGGGCGGTCAATGAAAAACTGTTTTTT
CASSQDPRAVNEKLFF
>TRBJ2-3|TRBV6-2/TRBV6-3|-|TRBD2
TGTGCCAGCAGCAAGAGGACTAGCGGGAGGTACGGCACAGATACGCAGTATTTT
CASSKRTSGRYGTDTQYF
>TRBJ1-1|TRBV5-1|-|-
TGCGCCAGCAGCTTGTCAGGTGCGGACACTGAAGCTTTCTTT
CASSLSGADTEAFF
>TRBJ2-7|TRBV7-2|-|TRBD2
TGTGCCAGCAGAACACCCGGGACTAGGCTCAACGAGCAGTACTTC
CASRTPGTRLNEQYF
>TRBJ2-1|TRBV23-1|-|-
TGCGCCAGCAGTCAACCCCCCTGGGGGCGAGGGTACAATGAGCAGTTCTTC
CASSQPPWGRGYNEQFF
>TRBJ2-5|TRBV2|-|TRBD2
TGTGCCAGCAGTGGGACTAGCGGGATCCAAGAGACCCAGTACTTC
CASSGTSGIQETQYF
>TRBJ2-5|TRBV28|-|TRBD1
TGTGCCAGCAGCGGCAGGGGGGAGACCCAGTACTTC
CASSGRGETQYF
>TRBJ2-5|TRBV21-1|-|-
TGTGCCAGCAGCAAAGATACCGCGGTGACAGGGGCGGAGACCCAGTACTTC
CASSKDTAVTGAETQYF
>TRBJ1-1|TRBV4-2|-|-
TGTGCCAGCAGCCAAGAGGACAGTTTTATGGGCATGAACACTGAAGCTTTCTTT
CASSQEDSFMGMNTEAFF
>TRBJ2-7|TRBV3-1/TRBV3-2|-|-
TGTGCCAGCAGCCAATTTTTGGGGAATGAGCAGTACTTC
CASSQFLGNEQYF
>TRBJ2-2|TRBV27|once|-
TGTGCCAGCAGTTCGCTAATTAACACCGGGGAGCTGTTTTTT
CASSSLINTGELFF